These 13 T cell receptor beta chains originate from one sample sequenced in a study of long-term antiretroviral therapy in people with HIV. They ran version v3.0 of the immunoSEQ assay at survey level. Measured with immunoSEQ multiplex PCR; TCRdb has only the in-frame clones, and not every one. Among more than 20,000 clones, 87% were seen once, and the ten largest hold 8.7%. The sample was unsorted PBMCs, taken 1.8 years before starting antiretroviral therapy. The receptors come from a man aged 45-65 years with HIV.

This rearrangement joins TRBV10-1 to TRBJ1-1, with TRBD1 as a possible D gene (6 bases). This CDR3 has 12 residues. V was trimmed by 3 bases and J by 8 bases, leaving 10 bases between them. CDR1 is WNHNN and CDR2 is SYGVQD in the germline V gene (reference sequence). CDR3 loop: CASSESGAEAFF. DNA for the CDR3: TGCGCCAGCAGTGAATCGGGGGCCGAAGCTTTCTTT.

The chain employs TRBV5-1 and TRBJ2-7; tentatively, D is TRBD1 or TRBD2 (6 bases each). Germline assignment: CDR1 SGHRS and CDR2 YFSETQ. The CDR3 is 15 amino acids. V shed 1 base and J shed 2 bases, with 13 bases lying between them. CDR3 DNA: TGCGCCAGCAGCTTGCCCTTTAGGGGGGCCTACGAGCAGTACTTC. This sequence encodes CASSLPFRGAYEQYF.

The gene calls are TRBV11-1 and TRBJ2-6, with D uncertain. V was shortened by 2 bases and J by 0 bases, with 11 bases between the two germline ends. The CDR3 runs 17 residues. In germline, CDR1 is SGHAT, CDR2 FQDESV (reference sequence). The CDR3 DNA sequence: TGTGCCAGCAGCTTAAGTGCAGCCAGCTCTGGGGCCAACGTCCTGACTTTC. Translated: CASSLSAASSGANVLTF. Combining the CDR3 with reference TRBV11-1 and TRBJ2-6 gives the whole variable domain EAEVAQSPRYKITEKSQAVAFWCDPISGHATLYWYRQILGQGPELLVQFQDESVVDDSQLPKDRFSAERLKGVDSTLKIQPAELGDSAMYLCASSLSAASSGANVLTFGAGSRLTVL.

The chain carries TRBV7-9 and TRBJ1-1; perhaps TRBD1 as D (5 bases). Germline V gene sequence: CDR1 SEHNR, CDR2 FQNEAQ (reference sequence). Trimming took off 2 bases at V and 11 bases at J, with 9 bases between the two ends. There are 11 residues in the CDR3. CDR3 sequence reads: CASSLWQGAFF. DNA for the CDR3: TGTGCCAGCAGCTTATGGCAGGGCGCTTTCTTT. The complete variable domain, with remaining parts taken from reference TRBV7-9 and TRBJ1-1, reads DTGVSQNPRHKITKRGQNVTFRCDPISEHNRLYWYRQTLGQGPEFLTYFQNEAQLEKSRLLSDRFSAERPKGSFSTLEIQRTEQGDSAMYLCASSLWQGAFFGQGTRLTVV.

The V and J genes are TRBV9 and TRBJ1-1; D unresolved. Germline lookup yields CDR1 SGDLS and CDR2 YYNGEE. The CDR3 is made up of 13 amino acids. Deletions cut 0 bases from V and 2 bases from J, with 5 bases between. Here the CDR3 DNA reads TGTGCCAGCAGCGTAGCCCCAAACACTGAAGCTTTCTTT. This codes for CASSVAPNTEAFF.

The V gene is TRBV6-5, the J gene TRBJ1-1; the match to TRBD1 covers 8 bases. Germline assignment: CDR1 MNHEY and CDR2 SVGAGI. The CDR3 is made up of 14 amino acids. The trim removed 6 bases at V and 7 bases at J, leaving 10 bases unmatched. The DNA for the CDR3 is TGTGCCAGCAGCCAACCAAGGACAGGGAATGAAGCTTTCTTT. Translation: CASSQPRTGNEAFF.

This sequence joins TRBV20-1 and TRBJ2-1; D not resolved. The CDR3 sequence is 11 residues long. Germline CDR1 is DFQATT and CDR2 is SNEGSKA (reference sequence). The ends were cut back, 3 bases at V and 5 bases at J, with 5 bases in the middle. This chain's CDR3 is CSARGNNEQFF. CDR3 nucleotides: TGCAGTGCTAGGGGGAACAATGAGCAGTTCTTC.

CDR3 DNA: TGTGCCAGCAGCTTAGTAGGGTTCCTAGATACGCAGTATTTT. Translated: CASSLVGFLDTQYF. The chain is built from TRBV7-2 and TRBJ2-3; no clear D gene. Deletions cut 1 base from V and 5 bases from J, with 10 bases between. Germline lookup yields CDR1 SGHTA and CDR2 FQGNSA. There are 14 residues in the CDR3.

CDR3 amino acids: CASSSGTSGSGTYEQYF. The CDR3, as DNA: TGTGCCAGCAGCTCTGGGACTAGCGGGAGTGGGACCTACGAGCAGTACTTC. This chain links TRBV5-4 with TRBJ2-7; 14 nucleotides match TRBD2. V shed 3 bases and J 2 bases; nucleotides not matched to a gene: 7. CDR1 and CDR2 from the germline V gene are SGHNT and YYREEE (reference sequence). The length of the CDR3 is 17 residues.

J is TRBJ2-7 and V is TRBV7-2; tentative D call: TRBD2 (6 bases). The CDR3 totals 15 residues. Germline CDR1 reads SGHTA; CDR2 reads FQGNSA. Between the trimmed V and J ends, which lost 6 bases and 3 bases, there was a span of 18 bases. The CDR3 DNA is TGTGCCAGCAGTCAGGGACGGGGGACCCTCTACGAGCAGTACTTC. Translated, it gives CASSQGRGTLYEQYF.

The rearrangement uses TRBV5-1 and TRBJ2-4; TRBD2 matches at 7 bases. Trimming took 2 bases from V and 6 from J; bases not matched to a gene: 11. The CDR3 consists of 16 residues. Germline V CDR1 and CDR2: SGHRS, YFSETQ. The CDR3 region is CASSLGLVQTINIQYF. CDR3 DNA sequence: TGCGCCAGCAGCTTAGGACTAGTTCAGACGATAAACATTCAGTACTTC.

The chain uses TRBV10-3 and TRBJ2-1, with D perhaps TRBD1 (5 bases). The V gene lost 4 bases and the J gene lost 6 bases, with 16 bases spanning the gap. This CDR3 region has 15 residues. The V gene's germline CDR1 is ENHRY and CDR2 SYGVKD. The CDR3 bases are TGTGCCATCAGTGGGGCAGGGCCTTGGTCCAATGAGCAGTTCTTC. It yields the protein CAISGAGPWSNEQFF.

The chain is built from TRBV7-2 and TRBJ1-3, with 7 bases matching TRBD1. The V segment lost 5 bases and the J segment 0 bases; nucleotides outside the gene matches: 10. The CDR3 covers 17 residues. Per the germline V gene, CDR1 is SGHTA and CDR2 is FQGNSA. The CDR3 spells CASSHNPGQSSGNTIYF. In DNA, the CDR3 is TGTGCCAGCAGCCATAACCCGGGACAGAGCTCTGGAAACACCATATATTTT.